This is a list of T cell receptor beta chains from one sample in a study of long-term antiretroviral therapy in people with HIV. Sequencing used immunoSEQ multiplex PCR; TCRdb keeps in-frame clones, though not all of them. The sample includes about 17,000 clones, about four fifths seen only once; the top ten take 6.5% to 10%. Sequencing used unsorted PBMCs, obtained at the start of antiretroviral therapy. The source of these receptors is a man aged 25 to 40 with HIV. Each CDR3 is given with its conserved first and last residue. The D gene is left open where the match is weak. A row's size may be missing; if present it is once, few, many or a size class.

v_call	clone_size	d_call	j_call	cdr3_aa	cdr3_nt
TRBV5-6	few	-	TRBJ1-3	CASSLVGVSGNTIYF	TGTGCCAGCAGCTTGGTTGGGGTTTCTGGAAACACCATATATTTT
TRBV10-3	once	-	TRBJ2-5	CAIGASQETQYF	TGTGCCATCGGCGCTTCCCAAGAGACCCAGTACTTC
TRBV6-6	-	-	TRBJ2-5	CASSYGVLTQYF	TGTGCCAGCAGTTACGGGGTCCTGACCCAGTACTTC
TRBV7-2	-	-	TRBJ1-2	CASSSAQYLSQGLNYGYTF	TGTGCCAGCAGCTCCGCCCAATATTTGAGTCAGGGGCTCAACTATGGCTACACCTTC
TRBV4-3	-	-	TRBJ1-1	CASSQERQALKNTEAFF	TGCGCCAGCAGCCAAGAAAGACAGGCCCTAAAGAACACTGAAGCTTTCTTT
TRBV9	-	TRBD1	TRBJ1-4	CASSVGQGAANEKLFF	TGTGCCAGCAGCGTGGGACAGGGGGCGGCTAATGAAAAACTGTTTTTT
TRBV4-3	-	TRBD2	TRBJ2-5	CASSQSSPSTRGAGGQETQYF	TGCGCCAGCAGCCAATCTTCCCCCTCGACTCGGGGAGCGGGAGGGCAAGAGACCCAGTACTTC
TRBV5-1	-	-	TRBJ1-6	CASSWADGGYSPLHF	TGCGCCAGCAGCTGGGCCGACGGGGGCTATTCACCCCTCCACTTT
TRBV7-9	-	-	TRBJ1-4	CASSLEDLATNEKLFF	TGTGCCAGCAGCTTAGAGGACCTAGCAACTAATGAAAAACTGTTTTTT
TRBV5-1	once	-	TRBJ2-3	CASSLVAPGGTDTQYF	TGCGCCAGCAGCTTGGTGGCCCCAGGAGGGACAGATACGCAGTATTTT
TRBV30	few	TRBD2	TRBJ2-1	CAWATPGLEYNEQFF	TGTGCCTGGGCTACGCCGGGACTAGAGTACAATGAGCAGTTCTTC
TRBV28	once	-	TRBJ2-1	CASVFGGSAYNEQFF	TGTGCCAGCGTTTTCGGAGGGTCCGCCTACAATGAGCAGTTCTTC
TRBV5-1	-	TRBD1	TRBJ2-7	CASSQGTGDFYEQYF	TGCGCCAGCAGCCAAGGGACAGGGGACTTTTACGAGCAGTACTTC
TRBV30	-	-	TRBJ2-5	CAWSEGTQYF	TGTGCCTGGAGTGAAGGGACCCAGTACTTC
TRBV5-4	-	-	TRBJ2-6	CASSGATASGANVLTF	TGTGCCAGCAGCGGAGCGACGGCCTCTGGGGCCAACGTCCTGACTTTC
TRBV30	-	-	TRBJ2-7	CAWRQGDEQYF	TGTGCCTGGAGACAGGGAGACGAGCAGTACTTC
TRBV7-9	once	-	TRBJ2-4	CASSLATGGIAKNIQYF	TGTGCCAGCAGCTTAGCCACCGGGGGAATAGCCAAAAACATTCAGTACTTC
TRBV4-1	-	-	TRBJ1-2	CASSQGFETGVYGYTF	TGCGCCAGCAGCCAAGGATTCGAGACAGGAGTCTATGGCTACACCTTC
TRBV18	-	TRBD1	TRBJ1-1	CASSPSPLQGNEAFF	TGTGCCAGCTCACCCTCCCCGTTACAGGGGAATGAAGCTTTCTTT
TRBV7-8	-	TRBD1	TRBJ2-3	CASSFGQGGTDTQYF	TGTGCCAGCAGCTTCGGACAGGGGGGCACAGATACGCAGTATTTT
TRBV15	-	TRBD1	TRBJ2-1	CATSSPDRDYNEQFF	TGTGCCACCAGCAGCCCCGACAGGGACTACAATGAGCAGTTCTTC
TRBV7-9	few	TRBD2	TRBJ2-7	CASSSPSGDYEQYF	TGTGCCAGCAGTTCCCCTAGCGGGGACTACGAGCAGTACTTC
TRBV27	-	TRBD2	TRBJ2-7	CASSMTSGSSYEQYF	TGTGCCAGCAGTATGACTAGCGGGAGTTCCTACGAGCAGTACTTC
TRBV25-1	few	-	TRBJ2-1	CASSDLRGGQFF	TGTGCCAGCAGCGACCTCCGGGGTGGGCAGTTCTTC
TRBV18	-	TRBD1	TRBJ2-5	CASSSGTGTRETQYF	TGTGCCAGCTCCTCCGGGACAGGGACCCGCGAGACCCAGTACTTC
TRBV2	-	TRBD2	TRBJ2-3	CASSVGGSGRGIPDTQYF	TGTGCCAGCAGTGTGGGCGGGAGTGGACGGGGTATCCCAGATACGCAGTATTTT
TRBV5-1	-	TRBD2	TRBJ2-7	CASSTGTSELYEQYF	TGCGCCAGCAGCACCGGGACTAGCGAGTTGTACGAGCAGTACTTC
TRBV7-9	-	-	TRBJ2-3	CAIPSQPSSTDTQYF	TGTGCCATCCCCTCGCAGCCCTCCAGCACAGATACGCAGTATTTT
TRBV15	once	-	TRBJ2-2	CATSRESLPNTGELFF	TGTGCCACCAGCAGAGAATCACTACCGAACACCGGGGAGCTGTTTTTT
TRBV5-1	-	-	TRBJ2-6	CASSSISGANVLTF	TGCGCCAGCAGCTCTATCTCTGGGGCCAACGTCCTGACTTTC
TRBV15	-	-	TRBJ1-4	CATSGKGEKLFF	TGTGCCACCAGCGGAAAGGGGGAAAAACTGTTTTTT
TRBV5-6	-	-	TRBJ1-2	CASSLGGTYANYGYTF	TGTGCCAGCAGCTTGGGTGGGACATACGCTAACTATGGCTACACCTTC
TRBV19	-	TRBD1	TRBJ1-1	CASSTPGQGFTFF	TGTGCCAGTAGTACGCCGGGACAGGGGTTTACTTTCTTT
TRBV7-2	-	-	TRBJ2-1	CASKTANNEQFF	TGTGCCAGCAAGACAGCTAACAATGAGCAGTTCTTC
TRBV19	-	TRBD2	TRBJ2-2	CASSLRGGTGELFF	TGTGCCAGCTCTCTCCGGGGAGGGACCGGGGAGCTGTTTTTT
TRBV4-3	-	-	TRBJ2-7	CASSQDLWRSAYEQYF	TGCGCCAGCAGCCAAGATCTATGGCGGTCCGCCTACGAGCAGTACTTC
TRBV28	-	TRBD2	TRBJ2-7	CASSFPGLAGGLRGEQYF	TGTGCCAGCAGTTTCCCGGGACTAGCGGGAGGGCTAAGAGGGGAGCAGTACTTC
TRBV19	few	-	TRBJ2-7	CASSGQGGDEQYF	TGTGCCAGTAGCGGACAGGGAGGGGACGAGCAGTACTTC
TRBV28	once	-	TRBJ2-7	CASSVGNEQYF	TGTGCCAGCAGTGTTGGGAACGAGCAGTACTTC
TRBV5-1	-	-	TRBJ2-1	CASSFGQLWFF	TGCGCCAGCAGCTTCGGACAGTTATGGTTCTTC
TRBV7-2	-	TRBD1	TRBJ2-7	CASSPGQGYEQYF	TGTGCCAGCAGCCCGGGACAGGGTTACGAGCAGTACTTC
TRBV7-3	-	-	TRBJ1-1	CASSPGGPGMNTEAFF	TGTGCCAGCAGCCCCGGGGGACCAGGGATGAACACTGAAGCTTTCTTT
TRBV6-1	-	TRBD2	TRBJ2-3	CASFAGGLDTQYF	TGTGCCAGCTTCGCCGGGGGGTTGGATACGCAGTATTTT
TRBV9	once	TRBD2	TRBJ2-5	CASSVERGGVQETQYF	TGTGCCAGCAGCGTAGAGCGGGGGGGGGTACAAGAGACCCAGTACTTC
TRBV19	-	TRBD1	TRBJ1-4	CASSIRTGPNEKLFF	TGTGCCAGTAGTATCCGGACAGGGCCAAATGAAAAACTGTTTTTT
TRBV28	-	TRBD1	TRBJ1-2	CASRLPGGPDGYTF	TGTGCCAGCAGATTGCCAGGGGGCCCCGATGGCTACACCTTC
TRBV4-1	-	-	TRBJ1-1	CASSQDLQAVMNTEAFF	TGCGCCAGCAGCCAAGATCTTCAGGCGGTGATGAACACTGAAGCTTTCTTT
TRBV19	few	-	TRBJ1-2	CASSPTGRDTRYGYTF	TGTGCCAGTTCGCCGACCGGGCGGGACACTCGTTATGGCTACACCTTC
TRBV27	-	-	TRBJ1-1	CASSLSPYTTEAFF	TGTGCCAGCAGTTTATCGCCATATACTACTGAAGCTTTCTTT
TRBV28	once	-	TRBJ1-5	CASSQSRDKFSYLYSNQPQHF	TGTGCCAGCAGCCAATCCCGGGACAAGTTCTCTTATCTATATAGCAATCAGCCCCAGCATTTT
TRBV6-4	-	TRBD1	TRBJ1-2	CASSRSTGGMYGYTF	TGTGCCAGCAGTCGTTCGACAGGGGGAATGTATGGCTACACCTTC
TRBV5-6	-	TRBD1	TRBJ2-2	CASSPGQGWTGELFF	TGTGCCAGCAGCCCTGGACAGGGTTGGACCGGGGAGCTGTTTTTT
TRBV28	-	-	TRBJ1-1	CASSLWAGNTEAFF	TGTGCCAGCAGTTTATGGGCAGGGAACACTGAAGCTTTCTTT
TRBV4-1	-	-	TRBJ2-7	CASSQYGQAYEQYF	TGCGCCAGCAGCCAATACGGACAAGCCTACGAGCAGTACTTC
TRBV6-6	-	-	TRBJ1-1	CASKSQLNTEAFF	TGTGCCAGCAAATCACAGCTGAACACTGAAGCTTTCTTT
TRBV30	-	-	TRBJ2-3	CAWSAPHTQYF	TGTGCCTGGAGTGCCCCACATACGCAGTATTTT
TRBV28	once	-	TRBJ1-1	CASISKFGGALNTEAFF	TGTGCCAGCATTTCAAAGTTTGGGGGGGCTCTGAACACTGAAGCTTTCTTT
TRBV6-5	-	-	TRBJ2-3	CASSYSPGPHTQYF	TGTGCCAGCAGTTACTCTCCGGGACCTCATACGCAGTATTTT
TRBV4-1	once	TRBD2	TRBJ2-5	CASSFSGGLETQYF	TGCGCCAGCAGCTTTAGCGGGGGGCTGGAGACCCAGTACTTC
TRBV27	-	-	TRBJ2-1	CASSRITRHSYNEQFF	TGTGCCAGCAGTCGCATCACTAGACATTCCTACAATGAGCAGTTCTTC